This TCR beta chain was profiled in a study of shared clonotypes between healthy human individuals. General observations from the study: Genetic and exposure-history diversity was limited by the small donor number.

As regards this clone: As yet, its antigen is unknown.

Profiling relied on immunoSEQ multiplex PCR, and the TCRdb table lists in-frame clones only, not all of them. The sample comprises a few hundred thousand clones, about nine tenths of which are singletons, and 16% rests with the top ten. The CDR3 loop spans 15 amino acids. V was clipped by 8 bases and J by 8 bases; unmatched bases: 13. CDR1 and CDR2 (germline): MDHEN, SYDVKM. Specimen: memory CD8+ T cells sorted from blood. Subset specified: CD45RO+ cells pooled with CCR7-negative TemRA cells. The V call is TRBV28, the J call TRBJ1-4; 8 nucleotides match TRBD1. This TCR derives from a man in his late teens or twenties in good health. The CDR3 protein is CASAQETGESEKLFF. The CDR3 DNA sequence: TGTGCCAGCGCCCAAGAGACAGGGGAAAGCGAAAAACTGTTTTTT.